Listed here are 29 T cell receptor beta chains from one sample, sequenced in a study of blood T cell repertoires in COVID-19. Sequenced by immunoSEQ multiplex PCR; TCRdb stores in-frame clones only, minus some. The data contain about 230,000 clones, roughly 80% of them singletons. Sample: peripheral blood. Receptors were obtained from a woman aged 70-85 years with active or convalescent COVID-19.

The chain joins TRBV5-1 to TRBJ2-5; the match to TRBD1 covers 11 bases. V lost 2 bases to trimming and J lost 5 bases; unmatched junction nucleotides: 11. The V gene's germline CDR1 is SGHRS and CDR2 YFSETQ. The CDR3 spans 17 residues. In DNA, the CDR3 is TGCGCCAGCAGCTTAAACTTCGGGACAGGGGGGGATGAGACCCAGTACTTC. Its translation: CASSLNFGTGGDETQYF. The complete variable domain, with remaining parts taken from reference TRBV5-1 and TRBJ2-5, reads KAGVTQTPRYLIKTRGQQVTLSCSPISGHRSVSWYQQTPGQGLQFLFEYFSETQRNKGNFPGRFSGRQFSNSRSEMNVSTLELGDSALYLCASSLNFGTGGDETQYFGPGTRLLVL.

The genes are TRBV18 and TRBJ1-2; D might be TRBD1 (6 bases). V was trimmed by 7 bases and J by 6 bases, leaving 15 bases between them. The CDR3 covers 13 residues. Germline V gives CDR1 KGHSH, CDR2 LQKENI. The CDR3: CASYPAAGDGYTF. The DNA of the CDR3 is TGTGCCAGCTACCCCGCCGCAGGGGATGGCTACACCTTC. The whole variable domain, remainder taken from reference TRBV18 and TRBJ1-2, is NAGVMQNPRHLVRRRGQEARLRCSPMKGHSHVYWYRQLPEEGLKFMVYLQKENIIDESGMPKERFSAEFPKEGPSILRIQQVVRGDSAAYFCASYPAAGDGYTFGSGTRLTVV.

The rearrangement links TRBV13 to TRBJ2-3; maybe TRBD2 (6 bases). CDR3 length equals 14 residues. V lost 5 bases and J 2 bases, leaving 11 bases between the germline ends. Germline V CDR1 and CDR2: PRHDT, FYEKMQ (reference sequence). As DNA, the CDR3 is TGTGCCAGCAGCGGGGACTTCCACACAGATACGCAGTATTTT. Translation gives CASSGDFHTDTQYF.

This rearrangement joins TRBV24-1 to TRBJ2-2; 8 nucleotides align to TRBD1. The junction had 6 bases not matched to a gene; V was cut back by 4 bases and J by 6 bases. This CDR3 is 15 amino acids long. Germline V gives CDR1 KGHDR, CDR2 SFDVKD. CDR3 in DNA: TGTGCCACCAGTGACCCACAGGGGGGAGCCGGGGAGCTGTTTTTT. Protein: CATSDPQGGAGELFF.

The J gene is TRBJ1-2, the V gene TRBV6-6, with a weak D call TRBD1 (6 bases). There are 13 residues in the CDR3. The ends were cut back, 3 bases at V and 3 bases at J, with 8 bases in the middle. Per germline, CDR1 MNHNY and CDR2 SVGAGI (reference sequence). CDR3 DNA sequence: TGTGCCAGCAGTTATGAGGGGGACTATGGCTACACCTTC. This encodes CASSYEGDYGYTF.

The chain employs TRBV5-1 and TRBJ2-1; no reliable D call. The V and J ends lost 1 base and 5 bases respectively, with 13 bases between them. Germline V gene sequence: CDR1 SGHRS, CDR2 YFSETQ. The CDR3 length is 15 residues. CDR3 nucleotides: TGCGCCAGCAGCTTGACGGGTAAGGAAAACAATGAGCAGTTCTTC. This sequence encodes CASSLTGKENNEQFF.

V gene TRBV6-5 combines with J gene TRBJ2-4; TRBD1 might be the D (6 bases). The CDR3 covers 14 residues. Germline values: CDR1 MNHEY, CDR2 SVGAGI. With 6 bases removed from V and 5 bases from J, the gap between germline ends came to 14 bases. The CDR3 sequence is CASSTRRGENIQYF. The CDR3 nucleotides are TGTGCCAGCAGCACACGCAGGGGCGAAAACATTCAGTACTTC.

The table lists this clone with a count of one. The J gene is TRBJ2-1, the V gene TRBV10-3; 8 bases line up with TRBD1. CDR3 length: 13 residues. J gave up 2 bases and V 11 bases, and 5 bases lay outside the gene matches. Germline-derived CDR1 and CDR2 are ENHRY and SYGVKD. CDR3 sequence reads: CAYGDRPYNEQFF. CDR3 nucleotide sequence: TGTGCCTATGGGGACAGGCCCTACAATGAGCAGTTCTTC.

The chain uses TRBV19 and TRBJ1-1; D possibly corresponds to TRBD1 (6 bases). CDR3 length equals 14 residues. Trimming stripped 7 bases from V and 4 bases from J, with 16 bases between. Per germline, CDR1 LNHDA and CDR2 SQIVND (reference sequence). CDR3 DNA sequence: TGTGCCAGTACCCCCCTACAGGGTTTCACTGAAGCTTTCTTT. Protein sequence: CASTPLQGFTEAFF.

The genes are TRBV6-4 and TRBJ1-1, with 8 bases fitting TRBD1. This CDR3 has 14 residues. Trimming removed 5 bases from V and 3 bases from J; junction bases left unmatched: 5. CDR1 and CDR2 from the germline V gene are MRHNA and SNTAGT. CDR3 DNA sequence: TGTGCCAGCAGTATCCTGACAGGGGACACTGAAGCTTTCTTT. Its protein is CASSILTGDTEAFF.

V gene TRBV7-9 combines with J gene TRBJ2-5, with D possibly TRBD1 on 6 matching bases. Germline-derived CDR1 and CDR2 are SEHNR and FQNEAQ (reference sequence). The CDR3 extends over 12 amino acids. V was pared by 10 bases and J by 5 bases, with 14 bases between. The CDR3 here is CATHRVSETQYF. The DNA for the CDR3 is TGTGCCACCCACAGGGTGAGCGAGACCCAGTACTTC.

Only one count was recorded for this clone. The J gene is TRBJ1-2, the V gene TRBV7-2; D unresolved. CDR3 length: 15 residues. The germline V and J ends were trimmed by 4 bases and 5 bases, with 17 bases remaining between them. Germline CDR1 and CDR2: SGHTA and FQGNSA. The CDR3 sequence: CASSWREAGRYGYTF. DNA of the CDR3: TGTGCCAGCAGCTGGCGGGAGGCCGGGCGGTATGGCTACACCTTC.

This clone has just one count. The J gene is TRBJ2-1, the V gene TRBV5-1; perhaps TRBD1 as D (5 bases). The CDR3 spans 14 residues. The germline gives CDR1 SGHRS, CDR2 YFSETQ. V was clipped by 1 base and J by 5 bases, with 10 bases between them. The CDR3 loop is CASSLSPGNNEQFF. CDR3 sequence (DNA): TGCGCCAGCAGCTTGTCACCAGGGAACAATGAGCAGTTCTTC.

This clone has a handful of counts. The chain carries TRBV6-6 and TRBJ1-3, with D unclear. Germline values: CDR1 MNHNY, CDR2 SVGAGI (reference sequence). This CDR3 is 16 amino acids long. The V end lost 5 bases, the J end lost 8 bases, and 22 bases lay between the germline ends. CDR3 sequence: CASSPPGGVAGDTIYF. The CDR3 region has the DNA TGTGCCAGCAGTCCCCCGGGAGGCGTCGCTGGGGACACCATATATTTT.

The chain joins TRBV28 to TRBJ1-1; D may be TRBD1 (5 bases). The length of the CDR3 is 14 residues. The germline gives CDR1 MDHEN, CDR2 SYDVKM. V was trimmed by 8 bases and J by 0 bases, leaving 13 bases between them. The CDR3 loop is CASGTAYMNTEAFF. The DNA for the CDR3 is TGTGCCAGCGGGACTGCTTACATGAACACTGAAGCTTTCTTT. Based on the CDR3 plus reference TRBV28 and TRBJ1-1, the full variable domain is DVKVTQSSRYLVKRTGEKVFLECVQDMDHENMFWYRQDPGLGLRLIYFSYDVKMKEKGDIPEGYSVSREKKERFSLILESASTNQTSMYLCASGTAYMNTEAFFGQGTRLTVV.

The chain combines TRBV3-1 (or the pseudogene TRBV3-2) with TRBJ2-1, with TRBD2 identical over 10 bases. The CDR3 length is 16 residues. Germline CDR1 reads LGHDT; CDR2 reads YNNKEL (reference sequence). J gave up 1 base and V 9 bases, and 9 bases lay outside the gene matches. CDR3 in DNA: TGTGCCAGTACCTCTAGCGGGAGCTTATCCTACAATGAGCAGTTCTTC. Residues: CASTSSGSLSYNEQFF.

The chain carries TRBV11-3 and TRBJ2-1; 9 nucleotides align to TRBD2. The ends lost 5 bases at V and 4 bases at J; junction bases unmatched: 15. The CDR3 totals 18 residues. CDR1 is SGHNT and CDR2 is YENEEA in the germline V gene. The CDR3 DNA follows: TGTGCCAGCAGCCATACGTTTGGCCTAGCGGGAAAATACAATGAGCAGTTCTTC. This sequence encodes CASSHTFGLAGKYNEQFF. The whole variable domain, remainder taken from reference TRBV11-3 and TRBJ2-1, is EAGVVQSPRYKIIEKKQPVAFWCNPISGHNTLYWYLQNLGQGPELLIRYENEEAVDDSQLPKDRFSAERLKGVDSTLKIQPAELGDSAVYLCASSHTFGLAGKYNEQFFGPGTRLTVL.

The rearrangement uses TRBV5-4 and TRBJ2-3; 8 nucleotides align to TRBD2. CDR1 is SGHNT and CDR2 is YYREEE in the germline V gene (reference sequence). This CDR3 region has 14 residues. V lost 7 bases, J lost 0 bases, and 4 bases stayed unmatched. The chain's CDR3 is CASQGGGSTDTQYF. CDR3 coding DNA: TGTGCCAGCCAGGGCGGGGGGAGCACAGATACGCAGTATTTT.

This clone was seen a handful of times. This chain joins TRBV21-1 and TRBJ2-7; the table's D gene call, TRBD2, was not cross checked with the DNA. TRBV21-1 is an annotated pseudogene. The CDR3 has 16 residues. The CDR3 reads CASSKDGGSFAYEQYF. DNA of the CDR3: TGTGCCAGCAGCAAAGATGGCGGGAGTTTCGCCTACGAGCAGTACTTC.

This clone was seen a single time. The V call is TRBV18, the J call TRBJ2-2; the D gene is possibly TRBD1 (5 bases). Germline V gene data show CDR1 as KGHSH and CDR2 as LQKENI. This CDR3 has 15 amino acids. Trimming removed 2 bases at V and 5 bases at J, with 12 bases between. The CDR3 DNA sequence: TGTGCCAGCTCACCAGGGGCTCGGTGGACCGGGGAGCTGTTTTTT. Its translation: CASSPGARWTGELFF.

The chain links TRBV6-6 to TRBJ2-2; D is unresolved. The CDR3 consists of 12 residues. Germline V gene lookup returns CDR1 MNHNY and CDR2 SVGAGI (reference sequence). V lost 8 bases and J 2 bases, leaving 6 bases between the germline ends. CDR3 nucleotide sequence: TGTGCCAGCCACAAAAACACCGGGGAGCTGTTTTTT. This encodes CASHKNTGELFF.

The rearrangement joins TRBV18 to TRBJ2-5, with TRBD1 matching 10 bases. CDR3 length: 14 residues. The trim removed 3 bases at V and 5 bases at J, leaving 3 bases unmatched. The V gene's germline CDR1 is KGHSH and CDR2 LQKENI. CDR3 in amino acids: CASSPPGQGETQYF. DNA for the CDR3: TGTGCCAGCTCACCCCCGGGACAGGGGGAGACCCAGTACTTC.

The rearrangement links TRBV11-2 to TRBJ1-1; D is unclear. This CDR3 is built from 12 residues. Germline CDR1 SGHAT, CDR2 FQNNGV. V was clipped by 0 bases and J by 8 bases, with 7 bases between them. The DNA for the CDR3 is TGTGCCAGCAGCTTAGATCGCAGGGAAGCTTTCTTT. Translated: CASSLDRREAFF.

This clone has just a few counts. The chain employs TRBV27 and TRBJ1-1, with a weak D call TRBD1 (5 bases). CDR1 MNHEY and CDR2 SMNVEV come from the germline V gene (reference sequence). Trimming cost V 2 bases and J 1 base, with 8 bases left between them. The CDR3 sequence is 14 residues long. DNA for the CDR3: TGTGCCAGCAGTTTACTGGGGGGGAACACTGAAGCTTTCTTT. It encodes CASSLLGGNTEAFF.

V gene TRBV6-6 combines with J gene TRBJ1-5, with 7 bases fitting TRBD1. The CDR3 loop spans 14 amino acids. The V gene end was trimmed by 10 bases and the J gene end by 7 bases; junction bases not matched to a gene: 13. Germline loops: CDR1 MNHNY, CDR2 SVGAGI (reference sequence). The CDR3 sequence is CATRGAQGDQPQHF. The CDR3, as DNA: TGTGCCACGAGAGGGGCCCAGGGGGACCAGCCCCAGCATTTT.

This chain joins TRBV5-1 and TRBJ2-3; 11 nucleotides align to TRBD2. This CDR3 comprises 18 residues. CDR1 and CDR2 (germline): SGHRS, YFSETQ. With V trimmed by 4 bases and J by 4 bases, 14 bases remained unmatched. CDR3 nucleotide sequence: TGCGCCAGCAGCACCGGGACTAGCGGAGAATTAAGCGCAGATACGCAGTATTTT. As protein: CASSTGTSGELSADTQYF.

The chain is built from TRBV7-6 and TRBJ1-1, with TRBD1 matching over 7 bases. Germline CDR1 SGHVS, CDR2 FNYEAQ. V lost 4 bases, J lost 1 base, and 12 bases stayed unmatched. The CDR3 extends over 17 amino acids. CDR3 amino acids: CASSSRPDRRGNTEAFF. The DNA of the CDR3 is TGTGCCAGCAGCTCCCGACCGGACAGGAGGGGGAACACTGAAGCTTTCTTT.

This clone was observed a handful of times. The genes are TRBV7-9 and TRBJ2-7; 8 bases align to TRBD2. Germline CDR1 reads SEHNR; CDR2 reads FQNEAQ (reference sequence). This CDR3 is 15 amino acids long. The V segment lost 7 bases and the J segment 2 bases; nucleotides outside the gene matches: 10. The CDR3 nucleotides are TGTGCCAGCACCCCACCCACTAGCGGTGCCTACGAGCAGTACTTC. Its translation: CASTPPTSGAYEQYF.

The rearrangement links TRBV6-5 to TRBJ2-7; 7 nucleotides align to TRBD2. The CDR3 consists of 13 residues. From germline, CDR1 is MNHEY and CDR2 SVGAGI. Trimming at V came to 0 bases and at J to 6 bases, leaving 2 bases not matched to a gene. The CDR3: CASSYSGEGEQYF. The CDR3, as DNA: TGTGCCAGCAGTTACTCGGGGGAGGGCGAGCAGTACTTC.